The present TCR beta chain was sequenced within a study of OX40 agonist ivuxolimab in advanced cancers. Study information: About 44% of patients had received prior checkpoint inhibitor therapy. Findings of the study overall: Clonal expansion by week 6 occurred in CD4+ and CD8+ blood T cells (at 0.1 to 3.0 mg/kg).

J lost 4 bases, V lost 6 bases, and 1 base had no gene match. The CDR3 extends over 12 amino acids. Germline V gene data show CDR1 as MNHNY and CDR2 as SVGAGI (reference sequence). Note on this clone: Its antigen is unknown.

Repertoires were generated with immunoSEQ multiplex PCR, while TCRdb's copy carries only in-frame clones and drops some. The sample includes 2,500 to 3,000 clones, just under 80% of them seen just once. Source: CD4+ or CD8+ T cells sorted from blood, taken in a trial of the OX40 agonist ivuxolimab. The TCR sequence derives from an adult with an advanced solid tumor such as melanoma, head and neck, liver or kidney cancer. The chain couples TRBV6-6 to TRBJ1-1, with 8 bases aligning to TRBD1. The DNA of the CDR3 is TGTGCCAGCAGAGACAGGGGCACTGAAGCTTTCTTT. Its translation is CASRDRGTEAFF.